The source of this TCR beta chain is a study of CD8+ T cells in alopecia areata. In the study overall: Patients in the study were on tofacitinib for 6 to 18 months, then off it for 6 months.

Findings and caveats of the study: Alopecia totalis/universalis scalp especially showed more expanded CD8+ clones than normal scalp. TCRs were shared less clearly across patients than in mice, possibly for HLA-related reasons.

V shed 3 bases and J 2 bases; nucleotides not matched to a gene: 17. Looked up from germline, CDR1 is SQVTM and CDR2 is ANQGSEA. There are 18 residues in the CDR3. Note on this clone: Antigen specificity is unknown.

Treatment denoted: oral pan-JAK inhibitor, 5-10 mg twice daily. In each case, RNA was isolated and then reverse transcribed into cDNA as the sequencing template. Produced via immunoSEQ multiplex PCR; TCRdb's table is partial and in-frame only. The table includes around 100,000 clones, roughly 55% detected once. The sample here was CD8+ T cells sorted from blood, taken at week 24, from a patient treated with tofacitinib. The J gene is TRBJ2-5, the V gene TRBV29-1, with 8 bases lining up with TRBD1. This receptor was identified in a human donor with alopecia areata. The CDR3 sequence is CSVEGVTGVLARQETQYF. CDR3 coding DNA: TGCAGCGTTGAGGGGGTGACAGGGGTCCTGGCCCGTCAAGAGACCCAGTACTTC. Drawing the rest from reference TRBV29-1 and TRBJ2-5, the complete variable domain is SAVISQKPSRDICQRGTSLTIQCQVDSQVTMMFWYRQQPGQSLTLIATANQGSEATYESGFVIDKFPISRPNLTFSTLTVSNMSPEDSSIYLCSVEGVTGVLARQETQYFGPGTRLLVL.